In this sample, the clone carrying this T cell receptor (beta chain) turned up a few times. Its specificity is not known. Germline V gene lookup returns CDR1 SEHNR and CDR2 FQNEAQ (reference sequence). The CDR3 contains 13 residues. V gave up 1 base and J gave up 4 bases, with 7 bases separating them. This sample was taken from a study of T cell responses to AZD1222 COVID-19 vaccine. Overall study: Second doses were pooled across both intervals (about 4 or about 12 weeks).

Data came from immunoSEQ multiplex PCR; TCRdb stores just in-frame clones and leaves some out. Of under 150,000 clones in the sample, roughly 90% were seen once. Study-wide findings and caveats: Samples come after the peak T cell response, not at day 14. White British ancestry dominated among donors, who included more females, and clonal diversity was possibly underestimated. The study identified only a handful of AZD1222 recipients as seropositive at baseline.

This material consisted of peripheral blood, taken on day 0 of AZD1222 vaccination. The V call is TRBV7-9, the J call TRBJ1-2; D possibly corresponds to TRBD1 (5 bases). The receptor was derived from an adult in good health. The CDR3 region has the DNA TGTGCCAGCAGCTTAGGGGGGACCTATGGCTACACCTTC. Residues: CASSLGGTYGYTF.